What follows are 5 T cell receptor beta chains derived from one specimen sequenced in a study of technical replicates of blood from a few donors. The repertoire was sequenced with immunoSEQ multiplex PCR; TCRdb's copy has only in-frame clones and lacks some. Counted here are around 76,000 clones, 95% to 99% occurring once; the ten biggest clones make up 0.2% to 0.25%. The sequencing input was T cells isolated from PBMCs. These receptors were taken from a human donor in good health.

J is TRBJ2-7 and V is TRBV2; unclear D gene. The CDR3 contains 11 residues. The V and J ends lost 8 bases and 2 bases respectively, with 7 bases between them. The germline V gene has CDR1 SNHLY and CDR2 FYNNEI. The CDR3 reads CASYDTYEQYF. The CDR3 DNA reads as TGTGCCAGCTACGACACCTACGAGCAGTACTTC.

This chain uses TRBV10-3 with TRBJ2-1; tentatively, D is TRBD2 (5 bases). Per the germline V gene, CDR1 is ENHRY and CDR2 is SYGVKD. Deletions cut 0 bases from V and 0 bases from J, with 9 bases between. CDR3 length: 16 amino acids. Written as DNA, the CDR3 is TGTGCCATCAGTGAGTCGAGGGCGAGCTCCTACAATGAGCAGTTCTTC. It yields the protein CAISESRASSYNEQFF.

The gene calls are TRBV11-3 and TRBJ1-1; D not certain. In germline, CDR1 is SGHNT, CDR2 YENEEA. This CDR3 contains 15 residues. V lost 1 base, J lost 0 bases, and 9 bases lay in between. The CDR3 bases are TGTGCCAGCAGCTTAGCGGGAGGTTTGAACACTGAAGCTTTCTTT. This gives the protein CASSLAGGLNTEAFF.

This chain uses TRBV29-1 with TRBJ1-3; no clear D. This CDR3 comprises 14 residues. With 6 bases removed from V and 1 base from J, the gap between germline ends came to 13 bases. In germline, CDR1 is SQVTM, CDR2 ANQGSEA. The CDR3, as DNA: TGCAGCGTCGATCTCAGCGGATCTGGAAACACCATATATTTT. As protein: CSVDLSGSGNTIYF.

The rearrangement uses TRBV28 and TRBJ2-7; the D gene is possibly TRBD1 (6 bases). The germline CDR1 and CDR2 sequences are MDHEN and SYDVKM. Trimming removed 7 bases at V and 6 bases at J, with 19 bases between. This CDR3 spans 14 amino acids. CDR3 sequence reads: CASTPPQGTSEQYF. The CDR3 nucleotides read TGTGCCAGCACCCCCCCGCAGGGGACGAGCGAGCAGTACTTC.